A selection of T cell receptor beta chains follows, all from one sample in a study of vaccination effects on CD4 cells after COVID-19. The table came from immunoSEQ multiplex PCR; TCRdb's copy has only in-frame clones and leaves some out. The sample shows 45,000 to 70,000 clones, more than 75% of them seen only once. Their antigen targets remain unknown. Sequenced here: CD4+ T cells from PBMCs cultured with HIV peptides, sampled before COVID-19 vaccination. These TCRs come from a human donor who had a prior SARS-CoV-2 infection. Both conserved end residues are part of each CDR3. D genes are given only for firm matches. Size is omitted from some rows. Given values are once, few, many or a class for expanded clones.

d_gene	abundance	j_gene	v_gene	CDR3nt	CDR3aa
-	-	TRBJ2-7	TRBV7-2	TGTGCCAGCAGCGTCCGGGACTTTTATTACGAGCAGTACTTC	CASSVRDFYYEQYF
-	-	TRBJ1-6	TRBV19	TGTGCCAGTAGTATAGATCCGCGGGACTATTCACCCCTCCACTTT	CASSIDPRDYSPLHF
-	few	TRBJ2-2	TRBV14	TGTGCCAGCAGCCAAGTAAGAACGTCGCCCGGGGAGCTGTTTTTT	CASSQVRTSPGELFF
-	-	TRBJ2-7	TRBV6-6	TGTGCCAGCAGTTCCGGACAGCCCTACGAGCAGTACTTC	CASSSGQPYEQYF
TRBD1	-	TRBJ2-5	TRBV6-5	TGTGCCAGCAGTCTAACACCGGGACAGGCGACCCAGTACTTC	CASSLTPGQATQYF
-	-	TRBJ2-1	TRBV2	TGTGCCAGCACCAAAAACTTAAACATAAAGTACAATGAGCAGTTCTTC	CASTKNLNIKYNEQFF
-	-	TRBJ1-6	TRBV5-6	TGTGCCAGCAGCTTCGGCGCCCGTGTTTCACCCCTCCACTTT	CASSFGARVSPLHF
TRBD2	-	TRBJ2-3	TRBV6-1	TGTGCCAGCAGTGAGACGGGACTAGTATTTCCAGATACGCAGTATTTT	CASSETGLVFPDTQYF
-	-	TRBJ1-1	TRBV5-1	TGCGCCAGCAGCTTGGGGGGTATGAACACTGAAGCTTTCTTT	CASSLGGMNTEAFF
-	-	TRBJ2-2	TRBV3-1/TRBV3-2	TGTGCCAGCAGCCCGGCTTGGGGGGAGCTGTTTTTT	CASSPAWGELFF
-	once	TRBJ2-7	TRBV28	TGTGCCAGTAGTTCTCCGGGAACCTACGAGCAGTACTTC	CASSSPGTYEQYF
-	-	TRBJ1-1	TRBV7-9	TGTGCCAGCAGCTTAGCTTATTACACTGAAGCTTTCTTT	CASSLAYYTEAFF
TRBD1	-	TRBJ2-7	TRBV5-4	TGTGCCAGCAGAAAGGACAGGGGGCGCGAGCAGTACTTC	CASRKDRGREQYF
-	once	TRBJ2-5	TRBV5-1	TGCGCCAGCAGCTTGTTATCTAGCGACTCGAAGACCCAGTACTTC	CASSLLSSDSKTQYF
-	-	TRBJ1-1	TRBV12-3/TRBV12-4	TGTGCCAGCAGGATTTCACTGGGGGTGGAGGCTTTCTTT	CASRISLGVEAFF
-	-	TRBJ1-1	TRBV6-1	TGTGCCAGCAGTGAATTCCCCCCACCTACGAACACTGAAGCTTTCTTT	CASSEFPPPTNTEAFF
-	few	TRBJ2-1	TRBV7-2	TGTGCCAGCAACAGCCCCATACGCGAAGGTGAGCAGTTCTTC	CASNSPIREGEQFF
-	-	TRBJ2-1	TRBV7-3	TGTGCCAGCAGCTTAGATCCCGCTACCTACAATGAGCAGTTCTTC	CASSLDPATYNEQFF
-	-	TRBJ2-4	TRBV6-2/TRBV6-3	TGTGCCAGCAGTTACAACAGGGATGATCTTAACATTCAGTACTTC	CASSYNRDDLNIQYF
TRBD2	few	TRBJ2-3	TRBV14	TGTGCCAGCAGCCATTATAGCGGGGGGGCCACCGATACGCAGTATTTT	CASSHYSGGATDTQYF
TRBD2	once	TRBJ2-3	TRBV4-1	TGCGCCAGCAGCCAAGATCCGGGGCGACTAGCGGGGGGGGGCCGCACAGATACGCAGTATTTT	CASSQDPGRLAGGGRTDTQYF
TRBD2	-	TRBJ2-1	TRBV29-1	TGCAGCGTGAAGCGGGAACAGTACAATGAGCAGTTCTTC	CSVKREQYNEQFF
TRBD1	-	TRBJ1-5	TRBV6-1	TGTGCCAGCAGTGAACGGGACAGGGGAGCGTATAGCAATCAGCCCCAGCATTTT	CASSERDRGAYSNQPQHF
TRBD1	-	TRBJ1-2	TRBV5-1	TGCGCCAGCAGCACCTCAGGGGGCTTCAATGGCTACACCTTC	CASSTSGGFNGYTF
-	-	TRBJ1-1	TRBV7-3	TGTGCCAGCAGCTTAAAACCTGACACTGAAGCTTTCTTT	CASSLKPDTEAFF
-	-	TRBJ2-4	TRBV9	TGTGCCAGCAGCGACCTACAGGGCGCCAAAAACATTCAGTACTTC	CASSDLQGAKNIQYF
-	few	TRBJ2-7	TRBV2	TGTGCCAGCAGTGGGGGAATCCACTTCTACGAGCAGTACTTC	CASSGGIHFYEQYF
TRBD1	few	TRBJ1-4	TRBV27	TGTGCCAGCAGTTTAAAAGCGACAGGGTGGGAAAAACTGTTTTTT	CASSLKATGWEKLFF
-	few	TRBJ1-6	TRBV28	TGTGCCAGCAGTCGCACCCCTGGACTTAATAATTCACCCCTCCACTTT	CASSRTPGLNNSPLHF
TRBD2	-	TRBJ2-1	TRBV5-1	TGCGCCAGCAGCTTGGGACTAGCGGCCTTTTACAATGAGCAGTTCTTC	CASSLGLAAFYNEQFF
-	-	TRBJ2-1	TRBV18	TGTGCCAGCTCAGGGTCAAACAATGAGCAGTTCTTC	CASSGSNNEQFF
TRBD1	-	TRBJ1-1	TRBV6-5	TGTGCCAGCAGTTACCTGGACAGGACCCGGGGAGCTTTCTTT	CASSYLDRTRGAFF
-	-	TRBJ2-5	TRBV9	TGTGCCAGCAGCCGGACTATCGGTGGGGAGACCCAGTACTTC	CASSRTIGGETQYF
-	few	TRBJ2-3	TRBV21-1	TGTGCCAGCAGCGTACGACTAGCGGGGAGTCTCCCTCACCTAGATACGCAGTATTTT	CASSVRLAGSLPHLDTQYF
-	once	TRBJ1-3	TRBV18	TGTGCCAGCTCACCAAGTTCGGCCAGAATCGGAAACACCATATATTTT	CASSPSSARIGNTIYF
-	once	TRBJ2-7	TRBV3-1/TRBV3-2	TGTGCCAGCAGCCCGGGGGGCAGGGGGGCATACGAGCAGTACTTC	CASSPGGRGAYEQYF
-	-	TRBJ2-5	TRBV27	TGTGCCAGCAGACCTGGCTGGGTAGGGGATGAGACCCAGTACTTC	CASRPGWVGDETQYF
-	-	TRBJ2-7	TRBV21-1	TGTGCCAGCAGCCGGAGACTAGCGGGAGTCTTCGGCGAGCAGTACTTC	CASSRRLAGVFGEQYF
-	once	TRBJ1-2	TRBV10-3	TGTGCCATCAGTGAGTCAGCTTGGTCTGGCTACACCTTC	CAISESAWSGYTF
-	once	TRBJ2-7	TRBV9	TGTGCCAGCAGCGTAGCGGGGTACTCCTACGAGCAGTACTTC	CASSVAGYSYEQYF
-	-	TRBJ2-7	TRBV19	TGTGCCAGTAGTAAGGGCCTACTCCCCTACGAGCAGTACTTC	CASSKGLLPYEQYF
TRBD2	-	TRBJ2-3	TRBV7-2	TGTGCCAGCAGCTTAGCCAGCGGGAGCACGGGTACGCAGTATTTT	CASSLASGSTGTQYF
-	-	TRBJ2-1	TRBV7-9	TGTGCCAGCAGCTTAGGTACTGGAGGGACCAATGAGCAGTTCTTC	CASSLGTGGTNEQFF
-	few	TRBJ1-6	TRBV5-6	TGTGCCAGCAGCTTAGGCCCGGGACGGCATAATTCACCCCTCCACTTT	CASSLGPGRHNSPLHF
-	-	TRBJ2-7	TRBV24-1	TGTGCCACCAGTCGGGACGGGATGGGAGAGCAGTACTTC	CATSRDGMGEQYF
-	few	TRBJ1-6	TRBV15	TGTGCCACCAGCAGAGACCCGAATTCACCCCTCCACTTT	CATSRDPNSPLHF
-	-	TRBJ1-1	TRBV6-5	TGTGCCAGCATAGGTCGACAGGAAGGGAACACTGAAGCTTTCTTT	CASIGRQEGNTEAFF
-	-	TRBJ2-1	TRBV13	TGTGCCAGCAGCTTAGGGTTCTGGGACACTAGATCCTACAATGAGCAGTTCTTC	CASSLGFWDTRSYNEQFF
-	-	TRBJ2-1	TRBV11-3	TGTGCCAGCAGCAGGACCCACAATGAGCAGTTCTTC	CASSRTHNEQFF
TRBD1	few	TRBJ1-2	TRBV7-9	TGTGCCAGCAGCCCAGTGACAGGGTTCGGCTACACCTTC	CASSPVTGFGYTF
TRBD2	few	TRBJ2-3	TRBV10-3	TGTGCCATCAGTGATGGACTAGGGGTAGATACGCAGTATTTT	CAISDGLGVDTQYF
-	-	TRBJ2-1	TRBV5-1	TGCGCCAGCAGCCTAACGTGGGGCCCGGATGAGCAGTTCTTC	CASSLTWGPDEQFF